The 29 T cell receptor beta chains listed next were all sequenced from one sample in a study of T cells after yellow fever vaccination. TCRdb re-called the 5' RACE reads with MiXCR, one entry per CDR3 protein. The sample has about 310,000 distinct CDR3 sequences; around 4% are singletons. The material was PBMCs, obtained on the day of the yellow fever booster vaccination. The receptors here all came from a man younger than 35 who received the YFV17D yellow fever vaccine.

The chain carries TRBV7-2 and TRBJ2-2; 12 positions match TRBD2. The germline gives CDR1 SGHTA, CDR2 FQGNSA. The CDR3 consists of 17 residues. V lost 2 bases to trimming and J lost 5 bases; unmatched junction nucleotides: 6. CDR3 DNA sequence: TGTGCCAGCAGCTTAAGACTAGCGGGGGCGGGGACCGGGGAGCTGTTTTTT. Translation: CASSLRLAGAGTGELFF.

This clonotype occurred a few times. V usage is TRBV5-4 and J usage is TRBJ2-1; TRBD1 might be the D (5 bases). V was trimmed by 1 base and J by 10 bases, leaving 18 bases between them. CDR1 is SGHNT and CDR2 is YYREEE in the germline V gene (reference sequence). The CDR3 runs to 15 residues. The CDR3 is CASSLRLGQKNEQFF. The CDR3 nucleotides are TGTGCCAGCAGCTTGAGGCTCGGACAAAAAAACGAGCAGTTCTTC.

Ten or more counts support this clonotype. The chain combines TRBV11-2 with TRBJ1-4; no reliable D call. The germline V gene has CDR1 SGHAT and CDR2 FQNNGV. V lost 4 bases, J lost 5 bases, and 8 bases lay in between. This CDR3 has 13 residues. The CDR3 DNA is TGTGCCAGCAGCTGGACTAGAAATGAAAAACTGTTTTTT. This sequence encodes CASSWTRNEKLFF. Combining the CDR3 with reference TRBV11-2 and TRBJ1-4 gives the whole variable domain EAGVAQSPRYKIIEKRQSVAFWCNPISGHATLYWYQQILGQGPKLLIQFQNNGVVDDSQLPKDRFSAERLKGVDSTLKIQPAKLEDSAVYLCASSWTRNEKLFFGSGTQLSVL.

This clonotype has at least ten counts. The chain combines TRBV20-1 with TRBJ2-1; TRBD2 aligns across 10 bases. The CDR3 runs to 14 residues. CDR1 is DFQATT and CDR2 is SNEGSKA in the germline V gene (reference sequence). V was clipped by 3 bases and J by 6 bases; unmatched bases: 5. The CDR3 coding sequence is TGCAGTGCTAGCGGACTAGCGGAAACCAATGAGCAGTTCTTC. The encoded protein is CSASGLAETNEQFF.

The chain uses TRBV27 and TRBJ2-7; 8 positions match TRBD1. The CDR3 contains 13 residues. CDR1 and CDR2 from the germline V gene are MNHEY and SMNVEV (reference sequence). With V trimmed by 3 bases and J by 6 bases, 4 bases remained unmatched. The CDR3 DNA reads TGTGCCAGCAGTTTGACAGGGGCGTCCGAGCAGTACGTC. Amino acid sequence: CASSLTGASEQYV.

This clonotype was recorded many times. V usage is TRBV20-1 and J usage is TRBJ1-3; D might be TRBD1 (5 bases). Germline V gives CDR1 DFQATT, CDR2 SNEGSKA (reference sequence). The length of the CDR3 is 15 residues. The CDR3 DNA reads TGCGGTGGGCTGCCCGGGGGTAGCTCTGGAAACACCATATATTTT. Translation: CGGLPGGSSGNTIYF.

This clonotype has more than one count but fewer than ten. DNA of the CDR3: TGTGCCAGCAGATCGGGTTTTTACAATGAGCAGTTCTTC. Translation: CASRSGFYNEQFF. The rearrangement uses TRBV12-3 or TRBV12-4 and TRBJ2-1; no clear D. Trimming left V 6 bases short and J 4 bases short, with 10 bases between. The CDR3 is 13 amino acids.

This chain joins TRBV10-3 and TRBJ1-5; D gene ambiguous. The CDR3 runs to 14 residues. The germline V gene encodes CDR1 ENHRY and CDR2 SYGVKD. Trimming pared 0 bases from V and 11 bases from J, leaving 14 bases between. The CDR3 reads CAISESGLQIAQHF. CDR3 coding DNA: TGTGCCATCAGTGAGTCGGGCCTGCAAATAGCCCAGCATTTT.

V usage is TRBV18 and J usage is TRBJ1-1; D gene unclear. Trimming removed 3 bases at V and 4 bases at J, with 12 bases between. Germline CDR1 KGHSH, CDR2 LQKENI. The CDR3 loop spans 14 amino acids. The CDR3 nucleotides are TGTGCCAGCTCACCCCCGGGAGGGCCCACTGAAGCTTTCTTT. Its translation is CASSPPGGPTEAFF.

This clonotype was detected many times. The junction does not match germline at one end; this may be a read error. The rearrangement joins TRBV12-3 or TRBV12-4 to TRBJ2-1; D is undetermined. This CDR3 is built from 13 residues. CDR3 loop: CASSLLRTPTRIF. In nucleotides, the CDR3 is TGTGCCAGCAGTTTACTGAGGACCCCTACGAGAATCTTC.

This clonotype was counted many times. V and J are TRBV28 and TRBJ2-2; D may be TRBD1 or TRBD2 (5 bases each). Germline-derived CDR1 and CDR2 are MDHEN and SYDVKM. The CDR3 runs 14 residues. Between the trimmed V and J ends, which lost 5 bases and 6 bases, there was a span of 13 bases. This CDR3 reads CASSPPGHAGELFF. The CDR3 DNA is TGTGCCAGCAGTCCACCGGGGCATGCCGGGGAGCTGTTTTTT.

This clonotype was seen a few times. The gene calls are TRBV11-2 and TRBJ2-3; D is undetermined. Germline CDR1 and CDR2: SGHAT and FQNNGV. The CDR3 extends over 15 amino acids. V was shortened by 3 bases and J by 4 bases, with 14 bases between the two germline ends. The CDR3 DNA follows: TGTGCCAGCAGCTTGTCCAAGGGAAACGCAGATACGCAGTATTTT. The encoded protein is CASSLSKGNADTQYF.

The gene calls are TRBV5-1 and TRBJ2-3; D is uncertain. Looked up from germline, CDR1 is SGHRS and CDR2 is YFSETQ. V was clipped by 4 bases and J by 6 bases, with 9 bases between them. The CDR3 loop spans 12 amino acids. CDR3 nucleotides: TGCGCCAGCAGCGAGAACTTGGATACGCAGTATTTT. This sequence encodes CASSENLDTQYF. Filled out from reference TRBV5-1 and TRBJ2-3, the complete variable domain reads KAGVTQTPRYLIKTRGQQVTLSCSPISGHRSVSWYQQTPGQGLQFLFEYFSETQRNKGNFPGRFSGRQFSNSRSEMNVSTLELGDSALYLCASSENLDTQYFGPGTRLTVL.

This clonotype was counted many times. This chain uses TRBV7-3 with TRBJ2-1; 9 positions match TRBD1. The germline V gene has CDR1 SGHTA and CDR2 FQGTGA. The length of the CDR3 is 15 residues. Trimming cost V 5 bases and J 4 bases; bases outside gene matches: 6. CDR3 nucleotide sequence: TGTGCCAGCAGCCGGGGACAGGGTCTTTACAATGAGCAGTTCTTC. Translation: CASSRGQGLYNEQFF.

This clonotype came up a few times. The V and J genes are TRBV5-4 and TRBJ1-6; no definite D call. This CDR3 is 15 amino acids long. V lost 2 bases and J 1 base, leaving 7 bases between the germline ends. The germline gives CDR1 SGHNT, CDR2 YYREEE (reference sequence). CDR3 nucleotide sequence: TGTGCCAGCAGCTTCGTGGGATCCTATAATTCACCCCTCCACTTT. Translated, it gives CASSFVGSYNSPLHF. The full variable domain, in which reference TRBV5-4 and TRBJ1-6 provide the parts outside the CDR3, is ETGVTQSPTHLIKTRGQQVTLRCSSQSGHNTVSWYQQALGQGPQFIFQYYREEENGRGNFPPRFSGLQFPNYSSELNVNALELDDSALYLCASSFVGSYNSPLHFGNGTRLTVT.

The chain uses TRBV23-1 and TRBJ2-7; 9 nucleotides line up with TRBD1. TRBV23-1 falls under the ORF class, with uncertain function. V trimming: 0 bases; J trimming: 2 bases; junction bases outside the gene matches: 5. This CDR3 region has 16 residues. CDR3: CASSQSRDRVPYEQYV. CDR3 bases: TGCGCCAGCAGTCAATCGAGGGACAGGGTACCCTACGAGCAGTACGTC.

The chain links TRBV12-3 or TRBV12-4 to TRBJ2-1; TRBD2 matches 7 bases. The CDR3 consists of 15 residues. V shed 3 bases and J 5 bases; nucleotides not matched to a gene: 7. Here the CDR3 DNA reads TGTGCCAGCAGTTTTCGGGCGGGGGAGCACAATGAGCAGTTCTTC. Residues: CASSFRAGEHNEQFF.

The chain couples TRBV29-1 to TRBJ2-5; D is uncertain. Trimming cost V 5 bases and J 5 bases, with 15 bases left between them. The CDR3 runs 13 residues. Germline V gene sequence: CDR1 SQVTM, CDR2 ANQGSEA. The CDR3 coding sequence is TGCAGCGTTTACCTCCTCCCGTTGGAGACCCAGTACTTC. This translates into CSVYLLPLETQYF. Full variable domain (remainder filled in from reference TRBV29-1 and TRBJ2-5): SAVISQKPSRDICQRGTSLTIQCQVDSQVTMMFWYRQQPGQSLTLIATANQGSEATYESGFVIDKFPISRPNLTFSTLTVSNMSPEDSSIYLCSVYLLPLETQYFGPGTRLLVL.

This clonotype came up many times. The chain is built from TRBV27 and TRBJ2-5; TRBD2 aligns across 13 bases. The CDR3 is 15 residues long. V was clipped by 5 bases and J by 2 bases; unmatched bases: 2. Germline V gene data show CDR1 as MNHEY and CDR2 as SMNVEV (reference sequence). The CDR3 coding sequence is TGTGCCAGCAGTCGACTAGCGGGGGGACAAGAGACCCAGTACTTC. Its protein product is CASSRLAGGQETQYF.

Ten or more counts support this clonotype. The CDR3 region is CASSMNRGYEQYF. CDR3 sequence (DNA): TGTGCCAGCAGTATGAACAGGGGCTACGAGCAGTACTTC. V gene TRBV12-3 or TRBV12-4 combines with J gene TRBJ2-7; the match to TRBD1 covers 7 bases. This CDR3 region has 13 residues. J was trimmed by 3 bases and V by 5 bases; bases with no gene match: 4.

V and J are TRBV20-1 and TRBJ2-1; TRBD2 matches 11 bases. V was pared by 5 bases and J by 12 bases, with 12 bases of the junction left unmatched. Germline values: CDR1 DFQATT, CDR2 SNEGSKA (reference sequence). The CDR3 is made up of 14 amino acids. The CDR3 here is CSAGATSGVRGQFF. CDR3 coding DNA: TGCAGTGCTGGGGCGACTAGCGGGGTTCGCGGGCAGTTCTTC.

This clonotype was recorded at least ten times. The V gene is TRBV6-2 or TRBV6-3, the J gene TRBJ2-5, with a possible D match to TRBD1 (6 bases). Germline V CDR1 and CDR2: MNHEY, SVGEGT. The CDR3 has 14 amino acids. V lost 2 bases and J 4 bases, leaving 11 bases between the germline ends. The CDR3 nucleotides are TGTGCCAGCAGTTACCTGGACAGTGGAGAGACCCAGTACTTC. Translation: CASSYLDSGETQYF.

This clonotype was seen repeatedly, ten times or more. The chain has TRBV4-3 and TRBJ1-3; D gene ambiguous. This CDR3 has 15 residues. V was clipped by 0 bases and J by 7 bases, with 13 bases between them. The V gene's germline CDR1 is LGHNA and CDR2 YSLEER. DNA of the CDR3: TGCGCCAGCAGCCAAGACCGGGGAACCAGGAACACCATATATTTT. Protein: CASSQDRGTRNTIYF.

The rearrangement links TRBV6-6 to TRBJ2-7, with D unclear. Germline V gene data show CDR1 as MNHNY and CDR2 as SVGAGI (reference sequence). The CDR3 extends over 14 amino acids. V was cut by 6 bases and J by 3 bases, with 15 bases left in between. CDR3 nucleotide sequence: TGTGCCAGCAGATCCCCGGGCCATGGCTACGAGCAGTACTTC. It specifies CASRSPGHGYEQYF.

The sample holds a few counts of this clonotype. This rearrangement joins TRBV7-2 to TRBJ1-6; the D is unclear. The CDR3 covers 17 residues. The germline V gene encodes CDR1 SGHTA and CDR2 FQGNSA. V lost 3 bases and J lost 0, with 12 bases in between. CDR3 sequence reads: CASSFLAGRSYNSPLHF. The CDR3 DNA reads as TGTGCCAGCAGCTTTTTGGCAGGACGCTCCTATAATTCACCCCTCCACTTT.

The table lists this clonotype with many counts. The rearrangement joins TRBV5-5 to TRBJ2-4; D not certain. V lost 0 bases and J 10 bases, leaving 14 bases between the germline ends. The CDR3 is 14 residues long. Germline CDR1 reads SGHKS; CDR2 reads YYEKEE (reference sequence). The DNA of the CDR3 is TGTGCCAGCAGCTTGGATGACAATGGAAGGATTCAGTACTTC. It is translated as CASSLDDNGRIQYF. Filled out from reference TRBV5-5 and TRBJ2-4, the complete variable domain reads DAGVTQSPTHLIKTRGQQVTLRCSPISGHKSVSWYQQVLGQGPQFIFQYYEKEERGRGNFPDRFSARQFPNYSSELNVNALLLGDSALYLCASSLDDNGRIQYFGAGTRLSVL.

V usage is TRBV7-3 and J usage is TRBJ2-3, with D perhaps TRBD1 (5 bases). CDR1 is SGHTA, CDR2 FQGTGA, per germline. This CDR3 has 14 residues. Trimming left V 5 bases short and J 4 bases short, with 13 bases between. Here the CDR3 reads CASSLGVAPDTQYF. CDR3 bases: TGTGCCAGCAGCCTAGGGGTGGCCCCAGATACGCAGTATTTT.

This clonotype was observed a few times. CDR3 in DNA: TGTGCCAGCAGCGTAGGAGGGAGTAGTTCCGAGCAGTACTTC. It is translated as CASSVGGSSSEQYF. The chain employs TRBV9 and TRBJ2-7, with a tentative D call TRBD2 (5 bases). V was pared by 0 bases and J by 6 bases, with 13 bases between. Germline-derived CDR1 and CDR2 are SGDLS and YYNGEE. This CDR3 spans 14 amino acids.

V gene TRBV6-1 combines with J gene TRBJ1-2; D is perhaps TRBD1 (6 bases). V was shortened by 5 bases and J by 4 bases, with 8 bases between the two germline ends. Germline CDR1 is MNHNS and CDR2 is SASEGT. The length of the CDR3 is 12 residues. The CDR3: CASSKTGYGYTF. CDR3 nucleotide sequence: TGTGCCAGCAGTAAGACAGGCTATGGCTACACCTTC.